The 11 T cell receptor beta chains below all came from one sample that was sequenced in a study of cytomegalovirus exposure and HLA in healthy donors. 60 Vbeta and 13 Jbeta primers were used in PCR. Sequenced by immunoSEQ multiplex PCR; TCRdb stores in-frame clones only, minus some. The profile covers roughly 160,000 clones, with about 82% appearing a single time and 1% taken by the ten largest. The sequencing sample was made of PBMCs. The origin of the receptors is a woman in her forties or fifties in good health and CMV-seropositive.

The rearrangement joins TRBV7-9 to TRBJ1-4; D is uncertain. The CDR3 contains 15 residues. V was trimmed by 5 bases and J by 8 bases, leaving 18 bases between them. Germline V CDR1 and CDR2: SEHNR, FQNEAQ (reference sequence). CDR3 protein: CASSLLRGRSEKLFF. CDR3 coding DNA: TGTGCCAGCAGCCTGCTCCGGGGAAGAAGCGAAAAACTGTTTTTT.

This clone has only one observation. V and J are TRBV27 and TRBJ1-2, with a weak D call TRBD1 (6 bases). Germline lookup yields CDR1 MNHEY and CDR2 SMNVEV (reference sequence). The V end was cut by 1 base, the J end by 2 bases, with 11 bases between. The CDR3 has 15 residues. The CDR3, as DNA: TGTGCCAGCAGTTTATTTGGGACAAGCAACTATGGCTACACCTTC. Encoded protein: CASSLFGTSNYGYTF.

DNA of the CDR3: TGTGCCAGCAGCTCGACTAGCGGGGGACTCACAGATACGCAGTATTTT. It specifies CASSSTSGGLTDTQYF. The chain couples TRBV7-3 to TRBJ2-3, with 12 positions matching TRBD2. CDR1 SGHTA and CDR2 FQGTGA come from the germline V gene. V was clipped by 4 bases and J by 2 bases; unmatched bases: 4. This CDR3 has 16 amino acids.

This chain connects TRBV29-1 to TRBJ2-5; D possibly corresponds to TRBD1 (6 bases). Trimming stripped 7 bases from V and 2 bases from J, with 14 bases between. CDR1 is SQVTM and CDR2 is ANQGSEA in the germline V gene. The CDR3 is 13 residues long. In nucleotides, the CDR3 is TGCAGCGCGTCGAGGGGGTTTCAAGAGACCCAGTACTTC. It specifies CSASRGFQETQYF.

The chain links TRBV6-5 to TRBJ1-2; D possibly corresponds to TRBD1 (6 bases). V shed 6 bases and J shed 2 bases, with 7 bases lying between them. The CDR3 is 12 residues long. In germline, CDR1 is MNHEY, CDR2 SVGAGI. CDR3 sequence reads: CASRRGNYGYTF. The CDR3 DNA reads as TGTGCCAGCAGGAGGGGGAACTATGGCTACACCTTC.

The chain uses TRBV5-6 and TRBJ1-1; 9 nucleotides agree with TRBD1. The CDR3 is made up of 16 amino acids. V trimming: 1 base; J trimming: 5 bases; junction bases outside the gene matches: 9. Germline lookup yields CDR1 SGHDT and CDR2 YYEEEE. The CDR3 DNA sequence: TGTGCCAGCAGCTTGTTACAGGGGGCGCGGATAACTGAAGCTTTCTTT. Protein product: CASSLLQGARITEAFF.

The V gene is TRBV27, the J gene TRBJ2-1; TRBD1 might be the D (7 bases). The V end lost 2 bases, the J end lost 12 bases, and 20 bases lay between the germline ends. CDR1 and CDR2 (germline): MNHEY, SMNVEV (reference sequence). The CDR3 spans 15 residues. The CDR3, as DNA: TGTGCCAGCAGTTTAAGTTCGCAGGGGGAGGTCGGGCAGTTCTTC. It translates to CASSLSSQGEVGQFF.

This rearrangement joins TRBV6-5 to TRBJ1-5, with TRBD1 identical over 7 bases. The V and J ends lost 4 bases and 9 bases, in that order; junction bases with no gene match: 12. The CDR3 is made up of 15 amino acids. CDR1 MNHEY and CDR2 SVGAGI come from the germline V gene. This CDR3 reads CASSLTGTPGGPQHF. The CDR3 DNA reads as TGTGCCAGCAGTTTGACCGGGACCCCAGGGGGGCCCCAGCATTTT.

The CDR3 loop is CATREATIKSNYGYTF. In DNA, the CDR3 is TGTGCCACCAGGGAGGCCACCATTAAGAGCAACTATGGCTACACCTTC. The genes are TRBV15 and TRBJ1-2; unclear D gene. The CDR3 consists of 16 residues. Germline V lookup: CDR1 LNHNV, CDR2 YYDKDF (reference sequence). The V end lost 6 bases, the J end lost 2 bases, and 19 bases lay between the germline ends.

CDR3 sequence (DNA): TGTGCCATCTCTAGACTAGCGGGAGACTACGAGCAGTACTTC. Translation gives CAISRLAGDYEQYF. The chain links TRBV10-3 to TRBJ2-7, with 12 bases identical to TRBD2. The V and J ends lost 8 bases and 3 bases, in that order; junction bases with no gene match: 5. Germline lookup yields CDR1 ENHRY and CDR2 SYGVKD. This CDR3 region has 14 residues.

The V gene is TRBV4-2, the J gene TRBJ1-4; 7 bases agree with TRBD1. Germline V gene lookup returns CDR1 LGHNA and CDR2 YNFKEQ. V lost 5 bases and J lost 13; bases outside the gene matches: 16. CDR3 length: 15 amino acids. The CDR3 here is CASSMTTGTDLVLFF. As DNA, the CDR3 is TGTGCCAGCAGCATGACGACAGGGACCGATTTAGTACTGTTTTTT.